Following are 23 T cell receptor beta chains from one sample sequenced in a study of T cells after yellow fever vaccination. TCRdb fed the 5' RACE reads into MiXCR, producing one record per CDR3 protein. The table records approximately 600,000 distinct CDR3 sequences, roughly an eighth of them present only once. The sample consisted of PBMCs, taken on the day of the yellow fever booster vaccination. The receptor set was obtained from a man aged 30 to 39 who received the YFV17D yellow fever vaccine.

This clonotype was seen ten or more times. The gene calls are TRBV12-3 or TRBV12-4 and TRBJ2-7; TRBD2 agrees at 10 bases. Trimming cost V 6 bases and J 5 bases; bases outside gene matches: 10. This CDR3 spans 15 amino acids. CDR3 sequence reads: CASSTWRTSGHEQYF. Here the CDR3 DNA reads TGTGCCAGCAGCACCTGGCGGACTAGCGGCCACGAGCAGTACTTC.

This clonotype occurred a few times. The CDR3 nucleotides are TGTGCCAGCAGCGTAGAAGTAGGCGCCGAGACCCAGTACTTC. Its protein product is CASSVEVGAETQYF. This sequence joins TRBV9 and TRBJ2-5; D is unclear. This CDR3 region has 14 residues. From germline, CDR1 is SGDLS and CDR2 YYNGEE. V was trimmed by 0 bases and J by 5 bases, leaving 11 bases between them.

V usage is TRBV7-9 and J usage is TRBJ2-3; TRBD2 matches 8 bases. CDR1 is SEHNR, CDR2 FQNEAQ, per germline (reference sequence). This CDR3 is 14 amino acids long. V trimming: 2 bases; J trimming: 4 bases; junction bases outside the gene matches: 2. The CDR3 here is CASSLTSGPDTQYF. Here the CDR3 DNA reads TGTGCCAGCAGCTTAACTAGCGGTCCAGATACGCAGTATTTT.

V usage is TRBV9 and J usage is TRBJ2-1; TRBD2 aligns across 8 bases. This CDR3 comprises 15 residues. Germline V lookup: CDR1 SGDLS, CDR2 YYNGEE. V gave up 3 bases and J gave up 3 bases; unmatched junction bases: 5. CDR3 bases: TGTGCCAGCAGCGAAGCGGGAGTTGGCTACAATGAGCAGTTCTTC. Its translation is CASSEAGVGYNEQFF. The whole variable domain, filled in from reference TRBV9 and TRBJ2-1, reads DSGVTQTPKHLITATGQRVTLRCSPRSGDLSVYWYQQSLDQGLQFLIQYYNGEERAKGNILERFSAQQFPDLHSELNLSSLELGDSALYFCASSEAGVGYNEQFFGPGTRLTVL.

The chain recombines TRBV15 with TRBJ2-7; 9 positions agree with TRBD1. This CDR3 contains 15 residues. Germline V gene sequence: CDR1 LNHNV, CDR2 YYDKDF (reference sequence). V lost 5 bases, J lost 0 bases, and 5 bases stayed unmatched. Written as DNA, the CDR3 is TGTGCCACCAGCTCCCGGACAGGGGACTCCTACGAGCAGTACTTC. It is translated as CATSSRTGDSYEQYF.

This clonotype was detected many times. The chain employs TRBV12-3 or TRBV12-4 and TRBJ2-1; maybe TRBD2 (5 bases). This CDR3 comprises 13 residues. Trimming pared 6 bases from V and 4 bases from J, leaving 10 bases between. As DNA, the CDR3 is TGTGCCAGCAGGGAGGATTCTTACAATGAGCAGTTCTTC. It is translated as CASREDSYNEQFF.

The rearrangement links TRBV29-1 to TRBJ1-2; D gene uncertain. The germline V and J ends were trimmed by 7 bases and 12 bases, with 15 bases remaining between them. Germline V gives CDR1 SQVTM, CDR2 ANQGSEA. This CDR3 spans 10 amino acids. The CDR3 nucleotides read TGCAGCGCCCGTGCGTCCGTCGACACCTTC. It codes for CSARASVDTF.

This clonotype has more than one count but fewer than ten. The chain couples TRBV5-5 to TRBJ2-5; D gene unclear. In germline, CDR1 is SGHKS, CDR2 YYEKEE (reference sequence). V was trimmed by 4 bases and J by 5 bases, leaving 6 bases between them. This CDR3 spans 11 amino acids. The CDR3 sequence: CASSIDETQYF. The CDR3 coding sequence is TGTGCCAGCAGCATTGACGAGACCCAGTACTTC.

This clonotype was picked up a small number of times. The rearrangement joins TRBV27 to TRBJ2-1; 9 nucleotides match TRBD2. V shed 6 bases, J shed 6 bases, and the junction held 9 bases outside the gene matches. The CDR3 loop spans 15 amino acids. Germline CDR1 MNHEY, CDR2 SMNVEV (reference sequence). CDR3 amino acids: CASSITGGRGNEQFF. The CDR3 DNA reads as TGTGCCAGCAGCATTACCGGCGGGAGGGGCAATGAGCAGTTCTTC.

This clonotype was observed a few times. The V gene is TRBV5-1, the J gene TRBJ1-2, with D possibly matching TRBD1 (5 bases). The CDR3 length is 13 residues. V lost 0 bases and J lost 7, with 10 bases in between. Germline assignment: CDR1 SGHRS and CDR2 YFSETQ. As DNA, the CDR3 is TGCGCCAGCAGCTTGGCACGGGACTTTGGCTACACCTTC. Protein: CASSLARDFGYTF.

Only a few counts were recorded for this clonotype. The gene calls are TRBV18 and TRBJ2-1; no firm D call. The V and J ends lost 3 bases and 0 bases respectively, with 15 bases between them. The CDR3 extends over 17 amino acids. Germline loops: CDR1 KGHSH, CDR2 LQKENI. CDR3 loop: CASSPGVGESSYNEQFF. The CDR3, as DNA: TGTGCCAGCTCACCCGGAGTTGGGGAAAGCTCCTACAATGAGCAGTTCTTC.

The chain uses TRBV15 and TRBJ2-2, with D possibly being TRBD1 (5 bases). Germline CDR1 LNHNV, CDR2 YYDKDF (reference sequence). Between the trimmed V and J ends, which lost 5 bases and 8 bases, there was a span of 12 bases. The CDR3 loop spans 13 amino acids. CDR3 DNA sequence: TGTGCCACCAGCGGGGCCAGATCGGGGGAGCTGTTTTTT. Protein: CATSGARSGELFF.

The chain carries TRBV19 and TRBJ2-4, with D uncertain. The CDR3 length is 17 residues. Germline CDR1 reads LNHDA; CDR2 reads SQIVND (reference sequence). Trimming took 6 bases from V and 0 from J, leaving 18 bases between them. The CDR3 loop reads CASSPTAGLLAKNIQYF. In nucleotides, the CDR3 is TGTGCCAGTAGCCCCACTGCTGGGTTACTAGCCAAAAACATTCAGTACTTC.

This clonotype was detected only a few times. DNA for the CDR3: TGTGCCAGCTCACCCCTCCTGGGACTAGCGGGAGGGGATGAGCAGTTCTTC. This translates into CASSPLLGLAGGDEQFF. This sequence joins TRBV18 and TRBJ2-1; 16 bases are a match to TRBD2. Unmatched junction bases numbered 7, after V lost 3 bases and J lost 8 bases. This CDR3 spans 17 amino acids. The germline CDR1 and CDR2 sequences are KGHSH and LQKENI.

This chain connects TRBV7-6 to TRBJ1-6; a weak D match, TRBD1 (5 bases). Trimming removed 1 base at V and 6 bases at J, with 16 bases between. There are 17 residues in the CDR3. Germline-derived CDR1 and CDR2 are SGHVS and FNYEAQ. The CDR3 region is CASSLEPPQGGNSPLHF. The CDR3 bases are TGTGCCAGCAGCTTAGAACCTCCGCAGGGTGGTAATTCACCCCTCCACTTT.

The chain uses TRBV9 and TRBJ2-1; weak D call: TRBD2 (6 bases). Trimming pared 0 bases from V and 6 bases from J, leaving 16 bases between. Germline V gene lookup returns CDR1 SGDLS and CDR2 YYNGEE. The CDR3 loop spans 16 amino acids. CDR3 in amino acids: CASSVARSGTGNEQFF. Here the CDR3 DNA reads TGTGCCAGCAGCGTAGCTCGTAGCGGCACTGGCAATGAGCAGTTCTTC.

J is TRBJ2-3 and V is TRBV23-1; perhaps TRBD1 as D (6 bases). TRBV23-1 is identified as an open reading frame with a role that is uncertain. This CDR3 spans 14 amino acids. Trimming took off 7 bases at V and 4 bases at J, with 15 bases between the two ends. DNA for the CDR3: TGCGCCAGCAATACAGGGTTGTGCCCAGATACGCAGTATTTT. It translates to CASNTGLCPDTQYF.

This chain uses TRBV7-8 with TRBJ2-5, with 7 bases identical to TRBD2. V gave up 2 bases and J gave up 5 bases; unmatched junction bases: 11. Germline CDR1 SGHVS, CDR2 FQNEAQ. CDR3 length equals 16 residues. Written as DNA, the CDR3 is TGTGCCAGCAGCTTATCGACTAGCAACGGGGAGGAGACCCAGTACTTC. Its translation is CASSLSTSNGEETQYF. The full variable domain, rest sourced from reference TRBV7-8 and TRBJ2-5, is GAGVSQSPRYKVAKRGQDVALRCDPISGHVSLFWYQQALGQGPEFLTYFQNEAQLDKSGLPSDRFFAERPEGSVSTLKIQRTQQEDSAVYLCASSLSTSNGEETQYFGPGTRLLVL.

In this sample, this clonotype turned up a few times. DNA for the CDR3: TGTGCCAGCAGCCAGAAAGCGGTACCCAATGAGCAGTTCTTC. This encodes CASSQKAVPNEQFF. This chain uses TRBV7-9 with TRBJ2-1; a weak D match, TRBD2 (5 bases). The CDR3 loop spans 14 amino acids. CDR1 SEHNR and CDR2 FQNEAQ come from the germline V gene (reference sequence). Trimming removed 5 bases at V and 6 bases at J, with 14 bases between.

There are a few counts of this clonotype. The chain links TRBV5-1 to TRBJ1-6, with D unclear. V dropped 4 bases and J dropped 6 bases, with 17 bases sitting between them. The CDR3 contains 16 residues. Germline V gene sequence: CDR1 SGHRS, CDR2 YFSETQ. CDR3 in DNA: TGCGCCAGCAGCCCCGGGGTCCCGAGCATTAATTCACCCCTCCACTTT. It codes for CASSPGVPSINSPLHF.

The table lists this clonotype with a few counts. V is TRBV12-5 and J is TRBJ1-1; D call uncertain. Germline CDR1 reads LGHNT; CDR2 reads FRNRAP. The CDR3 has 14 amino acids. Trimming removed 3 bases from V and 0 bases from J, with 8 bases in between. CDR3: CASGLEIVNTEAFF. The CDR3 DNA is TGTGCTAGTGGTTTAGAAATCGTGAACACTGAAGCTTTCTTT.

The chain couples TRBV12-3 or TRBV12-4 to TRBJ2-7; possibly TRBD1 or TRBD2 for D (5 bases each). Trimming shortened V by 5 bases and J by 6 bases, and 14 bases separated the two germline ends. The CDR3 covers 13 residues. The CDR3 here is CASSLGTTAEQYF. Here the CDR3 DNA reads TGTGCCAGCAGTCTCGGGACCACTGCCGAGCAGTACTTC.

V gene TRBV28 combines with J gene TRBJ2-7; 10 bases are shared with TRBD2. The V and J ends lost 6 bases and 2 bases, in that order; junction bases with no gene match: 7. The CDR3 is 15 residues long. From germline, CDR1 is MDHEN and CDR2 SYDVKM. CDR3 sequence reads: CASSLAGLAAYEQYF. The DNA of the CDR3 is TGTGCCAGCAGCCTCGCCGGACTAGCGGCCTACGAGCAGTACTTC.